Each of the 19 T cell receptor beta chains below was sequenced from the same sample in a study of blood T cell repertoires in COVID-19. Libraries were prepared by immunoSEQ multiplex PCR; TCRdb keeps only in-frame clonotypes and omits some of them. The repertoire includes 95,000 to 150,000 clones, 75% to 90% of them detected once, and 30% sits in the top ten. The sequenced sample was peripheral blood. The source is a woman in her 70s with acute or convalescent COVID-19.

A few counts support this clone. This chain uses TRBV5-1 with TRBJ1-2, with D tentatively TRBD1 (6 bases). This CDR3 is built from 15 residues. V was pared by 4 bases and J by 3 bases, with 16 bases between. Germline V gives CDR1 SGHRS, CDR2 YFSETQ. The CDR3 loop reads CASSVSGDYDYGYTF. The CDR3 DNA is TGCGCCAGCAGCGTCTCAGGGGACTACGACTATGGCTACACCTTC. Together with reference TRBV5-1 and TRBJ1-2, the CDR3 gives the full variable domain: KAGVTQTPRYLIKTRGQQVTLSCSPISGHRSVSWYQQTPGQGLQFLFEYFSETQRNKGNFPGRFSGRQFSNSRSEMNVSTLELGDSALYLCASSVSGDYDYGYTFGSGTRLTVV.

This chain connects TRBV2 to TRBJ1-5; D not resolved. Germline V gene sequence: CDR1 SNHLY, CDR2 FYNNEI. Trimming removed 6 bases from V and 4 bases from J, with 16 bases in between. The CDR3 length is 15 residues. The CDR3 nucleotides read TGTGCCAGCAGCTTAACTGAGCGAGGGAATCAGCCCCAGCATTTT. This encodes CASSLTERGNQPQHF.

This clone was found once. V gene TRBV11-1 combines with J gene TRBJ1-1; TRBD1 aligns across 8 bases. The trim removed 3 bases at V and 0 bases at J, leaving 3 bases unmatched. The CDR3 is 15 amino acids. Germline V CDR1 and CDR2: SGHAT, FQDESV (reference sequence). The CDR3 DNA reads TGTGCCAGCAGCTTCGGACAGGGCCTGAACACTGAAGCTTTCTTT. It yields the protein CASSFGQGLNTEAFF. The full variable domain, its missing parts supplied by reference TRBV11-1 and TRBJ1-1, is EAEVAQSPRYKITEKSQAVAFWCDPISGHATLYWYRQILGQGPELLVQFQDESVVDDSQLPKDRFSAERLKGVDSTLKIQPAELGDSAMYLCASSFGQGLNTEAFFGQGTRLTVV.

This clone came up once. The J gene is TRBJ1-6, the V gene TRBV6-1, with 7 nucleotides matching TRBD1. The CDR3 is 14 residues long. The J segment lost 10 bases and the V segment lost 2 bases, leaving 5 bases of the junction unmatched. CDR1 is MNHNS, CDR2 SASEGT, per germline. The CDR3 DNA reads as TGTGCCAGCAGTGAAATGACAGGGCAATCACCCCTCCACTTT. Translated: CASSEMTGQSPLHF.

This clone was counted a single time. The chain has TRBV2 and TRBJ1-2; no clear D. The CDR3 runs to 13 residues. The V and J ends lost 5 bases and 7 bases respectively, with 14 bases between them. The V gene's germline CDR1 is SNHLY and CDR2 FYNNEI. The CDR3 nucleotides are TGTGCCAGCAGTCCGCGGGTGACCGCTGGCTACACCTTC. This gives the protein CASSPRVTAGYTF.

The chain couples TRBV5-1 to TRBJ1-1, with TRBD1 as a possible D gene (5 bases). The CDR3 is 15 residues long. Germline V lookup: CDR1 SGHRS, CDR2 YFSETQ. Trimming removed 3 bases at V and 1 base at J, with 13 bases between. The DNA for the CDR3 is TGCGCCAGCAGCTCGACGGGACTGGAGAACACTGAAGCTTTCTTT. The encoded protein is CASSSTGLENTEAFF.

The rearrangement uses TRBV6-6 and TRBJ2-1; TRBD1 matches 9 bases. Per germline, CDR1 MNHNY and CDR2 SVGAGI (reference sequence). The CDR3 totals 13 residues. With 7 bases clipped from V and 5 bases from J, the junction kept 3 bases outside the gene matches. CDR3 protein: CASTGQGHNEQFF. In nucleotides, the CDR3 is TGTGCCAGCACAGGACAGGGGCACAATGAGCAGTTCTTC.

V gene TRBV12-5 combines with J gene TRBJ2-3, with 8 bases identical to TRBD1. The V gene end was trimmed by 7 bases and the J gene end by 2 bases; junction bases not matched to a gene: 5. CDR3 length equals 14 residues. Germline values: CDR1 LGHNT, CDR2 FRNRAP. The CDR3 sequence: CASEVDRDTDTQYF. DNA for the CDR3: TGTGCTAGTGAAGTGGACAGGGACACAGATACGCAGTATTTT.

J is TRBJ2-5 and V is TRBV13; weak D call: TRBD1 (6 bases). Per germline, CDR1 PRHDT and CDR2 FYEKMQ (reference sequence). The CDR3 length is 17 residues. The V gene lost 3 bases and the J gene lost 4 bases, with 21 bases spanning the gap. Here the CDR3 DNA reads TGTGCCAGCAGCTTCAAAAGTGAGGGGGATTGGGGAGAGACCCAGTACTTC. Its protein product is CASSFKSEGDWGETQYF.

The chain employs TRBV6-5 and TRBJ2-7; tentatively, D is TRBD2 (7 bases). V gave up 8 bases and J gave up 2 bases, with 13 bases separating them. Germline CDR1 MNHEY, CDR2 SVGAGI. The CDR3 extends over 13 amino acids. The CDR3 reads CASSEGGPYEQYF. Here the CDR3 DNA reads TGTGCCAGCTCTGAGGGGGGGCCCTACGAGCAGTACTTC.

V gene TRBV3-1 (or the pseudogene TRBV3-2) combines with J gene TRBJ2-5; 7 bases are a match to TRBD2. The V gene end was trimmed by 0 bases and the J gene end by 8 bases; junction bases not matched to a gene: 9. The CDR3 contains 15 residues. Looked up from germline, CDR1 is LGHDT and CDR2 is YNNKEL (reference sequence). CDR3 in DNA: TGTGCCAGCAGCCAAGATTATCTAGCGGCCGCCACCCAGTACTTC. It specifies CASSQDYLAAATQYF.

The CDR3 bases are TGTGCCAGCAGCTTAAAGCGGGGGGGCCCAACAGATACGCAGTATTTT. Translation gives CASSLKRGGPTDTQYF. The chain recombines TRBV7-9 with TRBJ2-3; TRBD2 matches 10 bases. Germline CDR1 SEHNR, CDR2 FQNEAQ (reference sequence). V shed 2 bases and J 3 bases; nucleotides not matched to a gene: 5. This CDR3 contains 16 residues.

The chain links TRBV10-3 to TRBJ2-2, with D maybe TRBD1 (6 bases). There are 14 residues in the CDR3. V dropped 5 bases and J dropped 3 bases, with 10 bases sitting between them. Germline V gene lookup returns CDR1 ENHRY and CDR2 SYGVKD. The CDR3 nucleotides are TGTGCCATCAGTCCGCGACAGGACACCGGGGAGCTGTTTTTT. Its protein is CAISPRQDTGELFF.

The chain employs TRBV5-1 and TRBJ2-3; D is unclear. The CDR3 has 15 residues. In germline, CDR1 is SGHRS, CDR2 YFSETQ. V was pared by 1 base and J by 2 bases, with 11 bases between. This CDR3 is CASSLSGIATDTQYF. Written as DNA, the CDR3 is TGCGCCAGCAGCTTGTCAGGAATTGCCACAGATACGCAGTATTTT.

J is TRBJ2-7 and V is TRBV6-2 or TRBV6-3, with 16 bases identical to TRBD2. Germline V CDR1 and CDR2: MNHEY, SVGEGT. The junction had 9 bases not matched to a gene; V was cut back by 6 bases and J by 10 bases. The CDR3 sequence is 15 residues long. CDR3 region: CASSPMGLAGGQQYF. Written as DNA, the CDR3 is TGTGCCAGCAGCCCGATGGGACTAGCGGGGGGGCAACAGTACTTC.

In its sample, this clone was seen once. The chain has TRBV7-9 and TRBJ2-5; 10 nucleotides align to TRBD2. The junction had 0 bases not matched to a gene; V was cut back by 1 base and J by 4 bases. The CDR3 is made up of 14 amino acids. The germline CDR1 and CDR2 sequences are SEHNR and FQNEAQ (reference sequence). The chain's CDR3 is CASSLVAGGETQYF. The CDR3 coding sequence is TGTGCCAGCAGCTTAGTAGCGGGGGGAGAGACCCAGTACTTC.

This clone was counted once. This sequence joins TRBV20-1 and TRBJ2-5, with D hard to call. The CDR3 covers 10 residues. In germline, CDR1 is DFQATT, CDR2 SNEGSKA (reference sequence). The ends were cut back, 3 bases at V and 5 bases at J, with 4 bases in the middle. The CDR3 bases are TGCAGTGCTAGTTCGGAGACCCAGTACTTC. The encoded protein is CSASSETQYF.

The rearrangement joins TRBV18 to TRBJ2-3; 10 positions match TRBD2. Germline V CDR1 and CDR2: KGHSH, LQKENI. V lost 6 bases, J lost 1 base, and 4 bases stayed unmatched. The CDR3 is made up of 15 amino acids. The CDR3 here is CASSQGTSGTDTQYF. CDR3 coding DNA: TGTGCCAGCTCTCAAGGGACTAGCGGCACAGATACGCAGTATTTT.

The chain joins TRBV28 to TRBJ1-2, with 9 bases lining up with TRBD1. Germline V gene sequence: CDR1 MDHEN, CDR2 SYDVKM. V was pared by 2 bases and J by 4 bases, with 11 bases of the junction left unmatched. The CDR3 totals 17 residues. The CDR3 region is CASSLGGQGGSTYGYTF. The DNA of the CDR3 is TGTGCCAGCAGTTTAGGGGGACAGGGAGGGTCCACCTATGGCTACACCTTC.